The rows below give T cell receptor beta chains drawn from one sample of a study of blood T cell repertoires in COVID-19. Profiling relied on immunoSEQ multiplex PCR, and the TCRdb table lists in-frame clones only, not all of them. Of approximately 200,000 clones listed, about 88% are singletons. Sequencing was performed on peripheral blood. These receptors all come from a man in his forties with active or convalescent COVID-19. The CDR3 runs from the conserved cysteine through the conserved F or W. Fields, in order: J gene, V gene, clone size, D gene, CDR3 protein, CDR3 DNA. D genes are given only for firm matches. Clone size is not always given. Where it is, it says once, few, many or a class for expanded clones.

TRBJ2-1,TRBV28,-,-,CASPAGTPYNEQFF,TGTGCCAGCCCCGCCGGGACTCCGTACAATGAGCAGTTCTTC
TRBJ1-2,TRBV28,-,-,CASGTRAPEGYTF,TGTGCCAGCGGAACCAGGGCCCCCGAAGGCTACACCTTC
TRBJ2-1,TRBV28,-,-,CASSLSGANEQFF,TGTGCCAGCAGTTTATCAGGGGCCAATGAGCAGTTCTTC
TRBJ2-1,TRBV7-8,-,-,CASSLGYPRVEMGEQFF,TGTGCCAGCAGCTTAGGGTACCCCAGGGTGGAGATGGGTGAGCAGTTCTTC
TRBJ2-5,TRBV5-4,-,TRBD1,CASSLDRGETQYF,TGTGCCAGCAGCTTGGACAGGGGAGAGACCCAGTACTTC
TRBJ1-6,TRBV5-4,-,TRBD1,CASSTGTAPNNSPLHF,TGTGCCAGCAGCACCGGGACAGCCCCAAATAATTCACCCCTCCACTTT
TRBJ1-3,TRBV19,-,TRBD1,CAATGTGVGNTIYF,TGTGCAGCTACCGGGACAGGGGTCGGAAACACCATATATTTT
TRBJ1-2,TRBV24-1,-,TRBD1,CATSDGVKDRGPDNYGYTF,TGTGCCACCAGTGATGGGGTGAAGGACAGGGGGCCAGATAACTATGGCTACACCTTC
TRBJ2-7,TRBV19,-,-,CASSIVPAYEQYF,TGTGCCAGTAGTATAGTGCCAGCCTACGAGCAGTACTTC
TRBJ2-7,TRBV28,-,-,CASSSTVRASDEQYF,TGTGCCAGCAGTTCGACGGTGCGGGCCTCTGACGAGCAGTACTTC
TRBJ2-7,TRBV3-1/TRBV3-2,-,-,CASSHTSLRVTYEQYF,TGTGCCAGCAGCCACACATCGCTCCGGGTGACTTACGAGCAGTACTTC
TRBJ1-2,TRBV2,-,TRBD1,CASRPPGQGNYGYTF,TGTGCCAGCAGACCACCGGGACAGGGGAACTATGGCTACACCTTC
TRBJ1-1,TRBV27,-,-,CASSFRRDSPEAFF,TGTGCCAGCAGTTTCAGGAGGGACTCACCTGAAGCTTTCTTT
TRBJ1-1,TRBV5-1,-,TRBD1,CASSGLQGGTEAFF,TGCGCCAGCAGCGGACTACAGGGGGGCACTGAAGCTTTCTTT
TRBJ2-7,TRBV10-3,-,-,CAISESRVGGYEQYF,TGTGCCATCAGTGAGTCACGGGTAGGAGGGTACGAGCAGTACTTC
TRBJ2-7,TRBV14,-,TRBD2,CASSHGLAGYEQYF,TGTGCCAGCAGCCACGGACTAGCAGGCTACGAGCAGTACTTC
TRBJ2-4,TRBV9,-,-,CASSMTENIQYF,TGTGCCAGCAGCATGACAGAAAACATTCAGTACTTC
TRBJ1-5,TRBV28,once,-,CASVRSVGGQPQHF,TGTGCCAGCGTGAGGTCCGTAGGTGGTCAGCCCCAGCATTTT
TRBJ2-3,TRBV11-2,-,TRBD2,CASSLASSGGTQTQYF,TGTGCCAGCAGCTTAGCTAGTAGCGGGGGGACCCAGACGCAGTATTTT
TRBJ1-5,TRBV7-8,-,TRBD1,CASSLAGLGGFQPQHF,TGTGCCAGCAGCTTAGCTGGCCTAGGGGGCTTTCAGCCCCAGCATTTT
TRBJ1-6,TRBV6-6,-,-,CASSYDRSLAPMRNF,TGTGCCAGCAGTTACGACAGATCTTTAGCTCCTATGCGTAACTTT
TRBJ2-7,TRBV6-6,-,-,CASSYSWQGSYEQYF,TGTGCCAGCAGTTATTCCTGGCAGGGGTCCTACGAGCAGTACTTC
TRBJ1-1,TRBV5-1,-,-,CASSLEPGVTEAFF,TGCGCCAGCAGCTTGGAGCCAGGGGTTACTGAAGCTTTCTTT
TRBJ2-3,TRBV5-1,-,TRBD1,CASSSGQGADTQYF,TGCGCCAGCAGCTCCGGACAGGGGGCTGATACGCAGTATTTT
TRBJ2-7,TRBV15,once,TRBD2,CATSRPSGSFYEQYF,TGTGCCACCAGCAGACCTAGCGGGAGTTTCTACGAGCAGTACTTC
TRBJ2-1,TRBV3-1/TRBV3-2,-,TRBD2,CASSLYSGGAYNEQFF,TGTGCCAGCAGCCTCTATAGCGGGGGGGCTTACAATGAGCAGTTCTTC
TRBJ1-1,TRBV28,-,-,CASSLSFLAEAFF,TGTGCCAGCAGTCTATCTTTTCTAGCTGAAGCTTTCTTT
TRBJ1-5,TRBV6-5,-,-,CASSRTVGNQPQHF,TGTGCCAGCAGTAGGACAGTGGGAAATCAGCCCCAGCATTTT
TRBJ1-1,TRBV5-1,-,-,CASSLGQNNQAFF,TGCGCCAGCAGCTTGGGTCAGAACAACCAAGCTTTCTTT
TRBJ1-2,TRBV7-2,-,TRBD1,CASSLAGGDGYTF,TGTGCCAGCAGCTTGGCAGGGGGCGATGGCTACACCTTC
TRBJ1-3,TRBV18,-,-,CASSPAGAKGNTIYF,TGTGCCAGCTCCCCCGCGGGGGCGAAAGGAAACACCATATATTTT
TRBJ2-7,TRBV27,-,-,CASSLSQGGAYEQYF,TGTGCCAGCAGTTTATCACAGGGGGGGGCCTACGAGCAGTACTTC
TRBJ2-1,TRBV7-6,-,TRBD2,CASRRRLADNNEQFF,TGTGCCAGCAGGCGACGACTAGCGGACAACAATGAGCAGTTCTTC
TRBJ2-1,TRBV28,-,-,CASSGGISYNEQFF,TGTGCCAGCAGTGGGGGGATCTCCTACAATGAGCAGTTCTTC
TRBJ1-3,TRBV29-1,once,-,CSVEAGPLGSSGNTIYF,TGCAGCGTTGAAGCGGGCCCACTTGGGAGCTCTGGAAACACCATATATTTT
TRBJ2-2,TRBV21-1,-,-,CASSRGRGELFF,TGTGCCAGCAGCAGGGGCAGGGGGGAGCTGTTTTTT
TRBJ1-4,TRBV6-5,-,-,CAPGGKGTNEKLFF,TGTGCCCCCGGGGGTAAGGGTACTAATGAAAAACTGTTTTTT
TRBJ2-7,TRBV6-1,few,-,CASSDGGISEQYF,TGTGCCAGCAGTGACGGGGGAATTAGCGAGCAGTACTTC
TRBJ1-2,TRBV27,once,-,CASSLSGGRFGYTF,TGTGCCAGCAGTTTATCGGGGGGTCGCTTTGGCTACACCTTC
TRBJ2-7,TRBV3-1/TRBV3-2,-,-,CASSQPGYEQYF,TGTGCCAGCAGCCAACCGGGGTACGAGCAGTACTTC
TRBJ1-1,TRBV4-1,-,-,CASSQETGWNTEAFF,TGCGCCAGCAGCCAAGAAACGGGGTGGAACACTGAAGCTTTCTTT
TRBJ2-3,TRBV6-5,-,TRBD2,CASSYGAGVIDTQYF,TGTGCCAGCAGTTACGGAGCGGGAGTTATAGATACGCAGTATTTT
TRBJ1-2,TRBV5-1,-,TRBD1,CASSLAGTGERGYTF,TGCGCCAGCAGTCTGGCCGGGACAGGGGAAAGGGGCTACACCTTC
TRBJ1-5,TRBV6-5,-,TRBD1,CASRRDRGFNQPQHF,TGTGCCAGCAGACGGGACAGGGGCTTCAATCAGCCCCAGCATTTT
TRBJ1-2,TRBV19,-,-,CASQGGAGDYGYTF,TGTGCCTCACAGGGAGGGGCGGGAGACTATGGCTACACCTTC
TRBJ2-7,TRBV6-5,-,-,CASRTDKASEQYF,TGTGCCAGCCGGACGGACAAGGCCTCCGAGCAGTACTTC
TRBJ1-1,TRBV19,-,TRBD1,CASRTGTGNTEAFF,TGTGCCAGTAGGACCGGGACAGGGAACACTGAAGCTTTCTTT
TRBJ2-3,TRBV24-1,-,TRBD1,CATSDPADRGLSDTQYF,TGTGCCACCAGTGATCCGGCGGACAGGGGGCTTTCAGATACGCAGTATTTT
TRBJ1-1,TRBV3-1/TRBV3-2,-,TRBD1,CASSQERQGARGAFF,TGTGCCAGCAGCCAAGAAAGGCAGGGGGCGCGCGGAGCTTTCTTT